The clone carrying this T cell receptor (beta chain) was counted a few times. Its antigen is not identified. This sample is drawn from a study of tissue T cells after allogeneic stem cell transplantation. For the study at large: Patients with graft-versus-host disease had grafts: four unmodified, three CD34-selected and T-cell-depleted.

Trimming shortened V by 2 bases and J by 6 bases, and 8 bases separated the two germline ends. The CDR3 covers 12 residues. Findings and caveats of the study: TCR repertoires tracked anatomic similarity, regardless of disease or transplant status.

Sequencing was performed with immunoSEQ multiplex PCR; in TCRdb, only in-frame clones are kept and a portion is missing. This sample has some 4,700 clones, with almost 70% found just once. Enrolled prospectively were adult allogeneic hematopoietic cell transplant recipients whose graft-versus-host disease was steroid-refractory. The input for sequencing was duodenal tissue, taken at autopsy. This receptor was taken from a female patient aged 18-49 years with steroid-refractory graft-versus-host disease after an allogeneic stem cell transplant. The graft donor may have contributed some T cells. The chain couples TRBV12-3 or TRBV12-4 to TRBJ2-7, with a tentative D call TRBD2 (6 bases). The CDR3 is CASSLIAVEQYF. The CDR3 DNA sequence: TGTGCCAGCAGTTTAATAGCGGTCGAGCAGTACTTC.